This is a list of T cell receptor beta chains from one sample in a study of T cells in Graves' hyperthyroidism and ophthalmopathy. TCRdb re-called the multiplex PCR reads through MiXCR, storing one row per CDR3 protein. The table shows almost 500,000 distinct CDR3 sequences, with around a fifth occurring only once. The sequencing input was blood. These receptor sequences come from a woman aged 70 to 79 with Graves' ophthalmopathy. The CDR3 runs from the conserved cysteine through the conserved F or W.

cdr3_length,j_call,v_call,cdr3_aa
14,TRBJ2-1,TRBV12-3/TRBV12-4,CASKLQGSTNEQFF
16,TRBJ2-3,TRBV6-2/TRBV6-3,CASSRAGTQGADTQYF
13,TRBJ1-1,TRBV25-1,CASSEGVPTEAFF
16,TRBJ2-2,TRBV19,CASSHRTGGATGELFF
14,TRBJ2-2,TRBV6-1,CASRRDRGTGELFF
14,TRBJ2-2,TRBV29-1,CSGGQGGNTGELFF
14,TRBJ2-3,TRBV7-2,CASSWAGATDTQYF
14,TRBJ1-2,TRBV2,CASSEYTGRYGYTF
14,TRBJ2-3,TRBV27,CASSLSVFTDTQYF
14,TRBJ2-4,TRBV12-3/TRBV12-4,CASSLGLAKNIQYF
14,TRBJ2-5,TRBV20-1,CSASDRDQKETQYF
18,TRBJ2-3,TRBV7-2,CASSRIAGVAPSTDTQYF
14,TRBJ2-1,TRBV18,CASSPSTQPNEQFF
13,TRBJ1-1,TRBV19,CASRQGGNTEAFF
17,TRBJ2-7,TRBV6-5,CASSYSMMMRESYEQYF
14,TRBJ2-7,TRBV20-1,CSARGSENSYEQYF
14,TRBJ1-2,TRBV28,CASNDRTEHYGYTF
18,TRBJ2-2,TRBV2,CASRPGLAGRTNTGELFF
15,TRBJ2-1,TRBV6-1,CASSERTYVAGEQFF
14,TRBJ2-1,TRBV27,CASSLRPGGVKQFF